Sequencing of this T cell receptor beta chain was carried out in a study of blood T cell repertoires in COVID-19. About the research overall: The study drew acute and convalescent COVID-19 samples from the United States, Italy and Spain. The analysed material was cDNA or gDNA that came from T cells, B-cell-depleted T cells, or PBMCs.

How the authors handled the data: Reference gene primer amplification yielded estimated nucleated cell counts. Clones were sequenced by immunoSEQ multiplex PCR, and TCRdb holds only the in-frame ones, with some missing. V and J calls and clone size follow that table, whereas D and trimming were derived from the DNA. The sample has over 120,000 clones, roughly 89% seen once; the top ten hold approximately 0.95%. Germline lookup yields CDR1 DFQATT and CDR2 SNEGSKA (reference sequence). The CDR3 has 15 residues. V was clipped by 3 bases and J by 5 bases; unmatched bases: 7. Material: peripheral blood. The clonotype originates from a woman aged 45-60 years with acute or convalescent COVID-19. The chain employs TRBV20-1 and TRBJ2-1; 10 nucleotides agree with TRBD1. The CDR3 protein is CSASHDRGLDNEQFF. CDR3 coding DNA: TGCAGTGCTAGTCATGACAGGGGGCTCGACAATGAGCAGTTCTTC.